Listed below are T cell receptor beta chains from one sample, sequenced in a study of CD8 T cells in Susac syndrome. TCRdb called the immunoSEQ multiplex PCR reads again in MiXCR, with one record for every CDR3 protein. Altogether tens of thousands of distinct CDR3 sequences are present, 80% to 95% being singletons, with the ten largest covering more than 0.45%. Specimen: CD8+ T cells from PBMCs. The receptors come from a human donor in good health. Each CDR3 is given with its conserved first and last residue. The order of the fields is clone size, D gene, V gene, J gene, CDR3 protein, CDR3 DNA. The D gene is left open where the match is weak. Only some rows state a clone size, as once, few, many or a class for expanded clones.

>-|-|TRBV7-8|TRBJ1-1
CASSPRSTEAFF
TGTGCCAGCAGCCCCCGGAGCACTGAAGCTTTCTTT
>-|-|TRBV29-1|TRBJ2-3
CSVDVVNTLEQDTQYF
TGCAGCGTTGACGTTGTAAACACGCTCGAACAAGATACGCAGTATTTT
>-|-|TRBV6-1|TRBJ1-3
CASSDEGSGNTIYF
TGTGCCAGCAGTGACGAAGGATCTGGAAACACCATATATTTT
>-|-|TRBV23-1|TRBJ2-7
CASSQSTGASYEQYF
TGCGCCAGCAGTCAATCGACAGGAGCCTCCTACGAGCAGTACTTC
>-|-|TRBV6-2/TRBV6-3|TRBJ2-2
CASSYPGGTGELFF
TGTGCCAGCAGTTACCCAGGGGGGACCGGGGAGCTGTTTTTT
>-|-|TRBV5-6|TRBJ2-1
CASSSEESYNEQFF
TGTGCCAGCAGCTCGGAGGAGAGCTACAATGAGCAGTTCTTC
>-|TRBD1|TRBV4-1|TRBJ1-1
CASSPKTGGGTEAFF
TGCGCCAGCAGCCCCAAGACAGGGGGCGGAACTGAAGCTTTCTTT
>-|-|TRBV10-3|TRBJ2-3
CAISESLAVSTDTQYF
TGTGCCATCAGTGAGTCGTTGGCAGTTAGCACAGATACGCAGTATTTT
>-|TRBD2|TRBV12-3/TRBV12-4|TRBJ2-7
CASSSAGGPYEQYF
TGTGCCAGCAGTTCGGCGGGAGGGCCCTACGAGCAGTACTTC
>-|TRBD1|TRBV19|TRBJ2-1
CASSTRDRGYNEQFF
TGTGCCAGTAGTACCCGGGACAGGGGCTACAATGAGCAGTTCTTC
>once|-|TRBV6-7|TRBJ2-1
CASSYSGDEQFF
TGTGCCAGCAGTTACTCGGGCGATGAGCAGTTCTTC
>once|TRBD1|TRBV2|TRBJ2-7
CASRRDRVSYEQYF
TGTGCCAGCCGCCGGGACAGGGTATCGTACGAGCAGTACTTC
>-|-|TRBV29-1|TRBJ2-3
CSVVDTSLTDTQYF
TGCAGCGTTGTGGACACATCCCTCACAGATACGCAGTATTTT
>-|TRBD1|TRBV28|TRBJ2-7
CASRDSRGSYEQYF
TGTGCCAGCAGGGACTCCAGGGGGTCGTACGAGCAGTACTTC
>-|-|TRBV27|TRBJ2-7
CASSPSGPGYEQYF
TGTGCCAGCAGTCCGTCGGGTCCTGGCTACGAGCAGTACTTC
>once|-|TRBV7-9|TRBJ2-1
CASSYAGAPSYEQFF
TGTGCCAGCAGCTACGCGGGGGCCCCGAGTTATGAGCAGTTCTTC
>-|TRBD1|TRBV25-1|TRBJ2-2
CASSGQLQGRVWTGELFF
TGTGCCAGCAGTGGCCAGCTACAGGGGCGGGTATGGACCGGGGAGCTGTTTTTT
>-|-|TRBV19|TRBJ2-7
CASSMGRTYEQYF
TGTGCCAGTAGCATGGGACGGACCTACGAGCAGTACTTC
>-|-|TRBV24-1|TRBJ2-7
CATSGQVDDEQYF
TGTGCCACCAGTGGGCAGGTCGATGACGAGCAGTACTTC
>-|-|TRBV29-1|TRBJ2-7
CSVVPGSYEQYF
TGCAGCGTTGTTCCCGGATCCTACGAGCAGTACTTC
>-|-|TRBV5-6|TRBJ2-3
CASSLVEDSADTQYF
TGTGCCAGCAGCTTGGTAGAGGACTCTGCAGATACGCAGTATTTT
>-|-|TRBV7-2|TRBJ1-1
CASSSYGGWASAFF
TGTGCCAGCAGCTCCTATGGAGGGTGGGCTTCCGCTTTCTTT
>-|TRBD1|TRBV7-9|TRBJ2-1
CASSSGQGLSYNEQFF
TGTGCCAGCAGCTCAGGACAGGGACTCTCCTACAATGAGCAGTTCTTC
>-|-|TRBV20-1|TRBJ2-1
CSARRTDYNEQFF
TGCAGTGCTAGACGGACAGACTACAATGAGCAGTTCTTC
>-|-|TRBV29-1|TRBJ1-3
CSVERENSGNTIYF
TGCAGCGTTGAGCGGGAGAACTCTGGAAACACCATATATTTT
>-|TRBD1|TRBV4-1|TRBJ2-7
CASSQATGDEQYF
TGCGCCAGCAGCCAGGCTACAGGGGACGAGCAGTACTTC
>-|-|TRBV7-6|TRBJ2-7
CASSLALSYEQYF
TGTGCCAGCAGCTTAGCCCTTTCCTACGAGCAGTACTTC
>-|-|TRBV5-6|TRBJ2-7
CASSARPTYEQYF
TGTGCCAGCAGCGCCCGACCCACCTACGAGCAGTACTTC
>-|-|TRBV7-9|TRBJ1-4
CASSHLTEKLFF
TGTGCCAGCAGTCACCTAACTGAAAAACTGTTTTTT
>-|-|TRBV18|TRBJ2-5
CASSHSQETQYF
TGTGCCAGCTCACACAGCCAAGAGACCCAGTACTTC
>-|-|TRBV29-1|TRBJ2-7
CSVTRDAEQYF
TGCAGCGTTACCCGGGATGCCGAGCAGTACTTC
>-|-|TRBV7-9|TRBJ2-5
CASSLLVGYQETQYF
TGTGCCAGCAGCTTACTGGTAGGGTACCAAGAGACCCAGTACTTC
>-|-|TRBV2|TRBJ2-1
CASSEPAEQFF
TGTGCCAGCAGTGAACCTGCTGAGCAGTTCTTC
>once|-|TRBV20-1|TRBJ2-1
CSARGQGTQHTNEQFF
TGCAGTGCTAGAGGCCAGGGGACCCAGCACACCAATGAGCAGTTCTTC
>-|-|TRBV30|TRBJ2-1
CALNQGMSSYNEQFF
TGTGCCCTGAACCAGGGGATGAGCTCCTACAATGAGCAGTTCTTC
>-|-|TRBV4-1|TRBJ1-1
CASSQSVRTNTEAFF
TGCGCCAGCAGCCAATCAGTCAGAACGAACACTGAAGCTTTCTTT
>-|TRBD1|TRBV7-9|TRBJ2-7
CASGEPGQGASYEQYF
TGTGCCAGCGGCGAACCGGGACAGGGTGCATCCTACGAGCAGTACTTC
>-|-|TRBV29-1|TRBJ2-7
CSVDTGYYEQYF
TGCAGCGTTGACACAGGGTACTACGAGCAGTACTTC
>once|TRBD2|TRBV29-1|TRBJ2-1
CSVLGLAGINEQFF
TGCAGCGTCTTGGGACTAGCGGGAATTAATGAGCAGTTCTTC
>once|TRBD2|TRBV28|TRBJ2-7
CASSLWAPGGRSYEQYF
TGTGCCAGCAGTTTATGGGCCCCGGGGGGGAGATCCTACGAGCAGTACTTC
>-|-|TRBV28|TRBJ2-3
CASSPTIDTQYF
TGTGCCAGCAGTCCCACCATAGATACGCAGTATTTT
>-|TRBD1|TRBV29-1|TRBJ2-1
CSVPEGDRNNEQFF
TGCAGCGTCCCCGAGGGGGACAGGAACAATGAGCAGTTCTTC
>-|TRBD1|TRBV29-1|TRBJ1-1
CSVRGTGIYQGTEAFF
TGCAGCGTTCGCGGGACAGGGATCTATCAAGGGACTGAAGCTTTCTTT
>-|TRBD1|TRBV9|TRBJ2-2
CASSVEGGTNTGELLF
TGTGCCAGCAGCGTAGAAGGGGGCACGAACACCGGGGAGCTGCTTTTT
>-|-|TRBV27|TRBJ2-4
CASRGRLGKNIQYF
TGTGCCAGCAGGGGCCGGCTCGGCAAAAACATTCAGTACTTC
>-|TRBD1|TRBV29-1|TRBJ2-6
CSGETGTGTNGANVLTF
TGCAGCGGAGAGACCGGGACAGGGACTAATGGGGCCAACGTCCTGACTTTC
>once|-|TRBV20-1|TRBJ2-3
CSATGWLYSTDTQYF
TGCAGTGCTACCGGCTGGCTTTATAGCACAGATACGCAGTATTTT
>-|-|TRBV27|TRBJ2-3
CASSQDRNTQYF
TGTGCCAGCAGTCAGGACCGGAACACGCAGTATTTT